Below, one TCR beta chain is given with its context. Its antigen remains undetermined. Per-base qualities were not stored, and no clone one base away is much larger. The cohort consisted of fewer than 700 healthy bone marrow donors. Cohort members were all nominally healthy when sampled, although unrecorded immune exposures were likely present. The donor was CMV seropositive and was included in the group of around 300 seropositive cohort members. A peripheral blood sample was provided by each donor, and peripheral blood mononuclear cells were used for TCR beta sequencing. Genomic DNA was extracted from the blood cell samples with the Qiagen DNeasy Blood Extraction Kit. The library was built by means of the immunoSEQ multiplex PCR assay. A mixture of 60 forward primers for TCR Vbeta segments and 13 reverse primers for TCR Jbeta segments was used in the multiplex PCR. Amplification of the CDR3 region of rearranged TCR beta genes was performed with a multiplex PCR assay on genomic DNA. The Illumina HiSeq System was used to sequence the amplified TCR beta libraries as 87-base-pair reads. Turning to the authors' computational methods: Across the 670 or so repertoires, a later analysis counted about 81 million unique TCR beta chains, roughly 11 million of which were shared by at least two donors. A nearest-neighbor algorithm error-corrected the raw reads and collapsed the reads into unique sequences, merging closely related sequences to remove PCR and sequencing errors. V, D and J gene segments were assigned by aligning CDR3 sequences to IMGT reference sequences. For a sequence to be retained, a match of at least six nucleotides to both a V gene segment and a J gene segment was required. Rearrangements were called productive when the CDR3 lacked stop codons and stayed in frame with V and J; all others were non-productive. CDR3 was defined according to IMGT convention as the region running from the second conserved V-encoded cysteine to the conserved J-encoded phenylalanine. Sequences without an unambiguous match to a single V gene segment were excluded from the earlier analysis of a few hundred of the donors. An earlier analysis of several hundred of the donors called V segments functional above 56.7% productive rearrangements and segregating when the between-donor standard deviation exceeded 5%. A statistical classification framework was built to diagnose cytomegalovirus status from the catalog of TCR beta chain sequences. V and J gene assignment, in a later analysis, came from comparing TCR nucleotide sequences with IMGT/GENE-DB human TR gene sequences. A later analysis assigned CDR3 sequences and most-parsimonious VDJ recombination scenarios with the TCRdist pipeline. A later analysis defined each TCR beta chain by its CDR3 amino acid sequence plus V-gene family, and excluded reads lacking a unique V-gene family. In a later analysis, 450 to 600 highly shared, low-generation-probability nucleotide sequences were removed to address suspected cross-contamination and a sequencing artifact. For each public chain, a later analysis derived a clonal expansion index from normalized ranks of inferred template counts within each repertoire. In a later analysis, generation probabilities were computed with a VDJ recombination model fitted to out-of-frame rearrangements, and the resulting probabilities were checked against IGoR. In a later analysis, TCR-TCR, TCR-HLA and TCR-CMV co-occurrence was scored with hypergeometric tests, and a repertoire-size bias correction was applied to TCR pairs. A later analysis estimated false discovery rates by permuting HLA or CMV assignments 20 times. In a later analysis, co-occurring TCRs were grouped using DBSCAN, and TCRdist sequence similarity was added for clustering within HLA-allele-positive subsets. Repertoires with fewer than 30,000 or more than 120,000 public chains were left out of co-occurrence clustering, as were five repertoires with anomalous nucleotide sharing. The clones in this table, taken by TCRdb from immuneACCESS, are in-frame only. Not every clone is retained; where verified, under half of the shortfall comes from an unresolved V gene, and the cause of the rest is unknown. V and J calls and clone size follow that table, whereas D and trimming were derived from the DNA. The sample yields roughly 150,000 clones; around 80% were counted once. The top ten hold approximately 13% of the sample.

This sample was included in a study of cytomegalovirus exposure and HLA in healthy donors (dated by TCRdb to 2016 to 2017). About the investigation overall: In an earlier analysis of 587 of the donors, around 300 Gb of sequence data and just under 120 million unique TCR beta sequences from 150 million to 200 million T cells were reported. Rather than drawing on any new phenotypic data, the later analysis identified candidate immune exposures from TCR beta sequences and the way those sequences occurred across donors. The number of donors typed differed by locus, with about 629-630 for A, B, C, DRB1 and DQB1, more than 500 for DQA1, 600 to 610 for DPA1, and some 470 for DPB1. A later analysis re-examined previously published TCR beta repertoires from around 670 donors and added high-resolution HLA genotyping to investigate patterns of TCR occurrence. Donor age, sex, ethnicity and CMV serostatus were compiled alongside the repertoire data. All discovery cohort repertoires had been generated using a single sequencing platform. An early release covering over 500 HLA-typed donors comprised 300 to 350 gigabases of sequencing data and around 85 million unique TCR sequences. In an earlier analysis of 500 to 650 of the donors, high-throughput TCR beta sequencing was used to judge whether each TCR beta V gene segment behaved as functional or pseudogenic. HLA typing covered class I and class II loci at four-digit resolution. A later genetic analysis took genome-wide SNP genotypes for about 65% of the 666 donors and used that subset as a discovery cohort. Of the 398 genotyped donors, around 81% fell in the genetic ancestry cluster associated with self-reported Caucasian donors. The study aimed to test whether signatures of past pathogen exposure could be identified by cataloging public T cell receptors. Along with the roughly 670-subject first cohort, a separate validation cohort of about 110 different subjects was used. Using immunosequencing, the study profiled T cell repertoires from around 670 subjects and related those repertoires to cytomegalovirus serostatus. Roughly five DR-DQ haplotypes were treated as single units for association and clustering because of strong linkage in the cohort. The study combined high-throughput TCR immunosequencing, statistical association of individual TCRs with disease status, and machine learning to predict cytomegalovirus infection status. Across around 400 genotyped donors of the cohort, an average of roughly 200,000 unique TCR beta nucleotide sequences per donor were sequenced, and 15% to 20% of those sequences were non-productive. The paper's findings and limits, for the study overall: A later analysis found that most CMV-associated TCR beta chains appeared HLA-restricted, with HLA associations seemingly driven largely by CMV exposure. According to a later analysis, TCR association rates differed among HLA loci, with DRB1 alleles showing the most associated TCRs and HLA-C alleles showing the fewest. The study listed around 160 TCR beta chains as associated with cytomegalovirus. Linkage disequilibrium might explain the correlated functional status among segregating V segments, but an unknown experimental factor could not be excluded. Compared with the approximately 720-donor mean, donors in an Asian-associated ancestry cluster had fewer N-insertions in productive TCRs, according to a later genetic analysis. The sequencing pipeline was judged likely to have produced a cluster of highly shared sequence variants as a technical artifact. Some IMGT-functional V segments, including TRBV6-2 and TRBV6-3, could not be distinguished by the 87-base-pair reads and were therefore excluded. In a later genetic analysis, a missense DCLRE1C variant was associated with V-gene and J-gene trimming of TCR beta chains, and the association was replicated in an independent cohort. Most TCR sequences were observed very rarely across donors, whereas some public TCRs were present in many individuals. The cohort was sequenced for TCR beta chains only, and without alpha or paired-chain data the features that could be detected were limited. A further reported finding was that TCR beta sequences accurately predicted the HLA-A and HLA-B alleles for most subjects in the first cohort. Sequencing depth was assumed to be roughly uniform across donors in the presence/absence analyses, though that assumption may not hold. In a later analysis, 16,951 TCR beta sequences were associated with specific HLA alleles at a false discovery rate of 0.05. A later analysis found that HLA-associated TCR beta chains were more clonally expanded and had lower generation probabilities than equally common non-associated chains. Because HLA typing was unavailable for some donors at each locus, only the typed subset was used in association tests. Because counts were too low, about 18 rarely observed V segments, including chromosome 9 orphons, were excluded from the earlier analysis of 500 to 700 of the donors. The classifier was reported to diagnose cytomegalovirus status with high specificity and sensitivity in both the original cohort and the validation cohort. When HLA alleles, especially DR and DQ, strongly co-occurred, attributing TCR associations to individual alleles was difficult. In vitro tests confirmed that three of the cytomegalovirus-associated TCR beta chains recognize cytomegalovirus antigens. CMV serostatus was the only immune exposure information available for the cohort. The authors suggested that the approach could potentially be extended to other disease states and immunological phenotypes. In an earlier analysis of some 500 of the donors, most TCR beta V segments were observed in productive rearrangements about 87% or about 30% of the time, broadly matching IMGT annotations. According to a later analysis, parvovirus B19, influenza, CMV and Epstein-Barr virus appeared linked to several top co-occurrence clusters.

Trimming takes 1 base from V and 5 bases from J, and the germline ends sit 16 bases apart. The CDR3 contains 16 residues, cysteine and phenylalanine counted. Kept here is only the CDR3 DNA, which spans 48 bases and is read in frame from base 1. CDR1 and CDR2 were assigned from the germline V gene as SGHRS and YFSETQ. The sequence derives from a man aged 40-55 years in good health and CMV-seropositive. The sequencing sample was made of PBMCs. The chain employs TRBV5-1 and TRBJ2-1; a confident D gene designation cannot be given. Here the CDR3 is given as CASSLTASTKDNEQFF. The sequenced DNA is TGCGCCAGCAGCTTGACAGCAAGTACAAAGGACAATGAGCAGTTCTTC.